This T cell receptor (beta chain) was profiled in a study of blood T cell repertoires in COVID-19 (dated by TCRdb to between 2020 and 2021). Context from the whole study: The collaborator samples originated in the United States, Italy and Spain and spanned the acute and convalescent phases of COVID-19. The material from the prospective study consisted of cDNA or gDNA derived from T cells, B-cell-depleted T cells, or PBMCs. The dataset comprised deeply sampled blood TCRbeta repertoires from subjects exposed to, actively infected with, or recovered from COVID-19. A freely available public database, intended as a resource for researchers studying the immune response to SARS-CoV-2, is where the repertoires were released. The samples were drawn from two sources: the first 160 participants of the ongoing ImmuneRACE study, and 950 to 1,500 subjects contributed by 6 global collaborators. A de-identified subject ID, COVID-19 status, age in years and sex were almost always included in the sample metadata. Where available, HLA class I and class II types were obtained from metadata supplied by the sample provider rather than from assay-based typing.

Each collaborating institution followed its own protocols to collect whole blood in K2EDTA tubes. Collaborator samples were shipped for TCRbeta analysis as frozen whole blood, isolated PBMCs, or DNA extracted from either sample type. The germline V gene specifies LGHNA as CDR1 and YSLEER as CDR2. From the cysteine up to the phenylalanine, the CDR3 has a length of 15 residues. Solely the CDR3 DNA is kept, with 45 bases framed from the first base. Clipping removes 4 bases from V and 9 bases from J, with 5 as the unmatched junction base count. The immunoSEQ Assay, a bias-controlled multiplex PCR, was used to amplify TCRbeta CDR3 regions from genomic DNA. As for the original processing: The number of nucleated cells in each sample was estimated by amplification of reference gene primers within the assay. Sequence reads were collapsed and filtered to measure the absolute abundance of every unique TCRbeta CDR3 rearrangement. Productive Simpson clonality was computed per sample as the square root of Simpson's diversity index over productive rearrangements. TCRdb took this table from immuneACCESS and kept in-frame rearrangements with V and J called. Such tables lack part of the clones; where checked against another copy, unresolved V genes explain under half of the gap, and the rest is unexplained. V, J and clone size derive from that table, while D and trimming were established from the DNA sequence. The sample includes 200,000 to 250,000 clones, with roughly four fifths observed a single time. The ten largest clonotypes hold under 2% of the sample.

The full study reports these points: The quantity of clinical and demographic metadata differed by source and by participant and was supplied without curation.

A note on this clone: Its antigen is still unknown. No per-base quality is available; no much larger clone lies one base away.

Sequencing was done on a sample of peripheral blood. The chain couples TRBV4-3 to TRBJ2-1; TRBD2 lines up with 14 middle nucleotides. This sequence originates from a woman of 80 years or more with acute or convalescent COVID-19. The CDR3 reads CASSPGTSGRGEQFF. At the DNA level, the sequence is TGCGCCAGCAGCCCAGGGACTAGCGGGAGAGGTGAGCAGTTCTTC.